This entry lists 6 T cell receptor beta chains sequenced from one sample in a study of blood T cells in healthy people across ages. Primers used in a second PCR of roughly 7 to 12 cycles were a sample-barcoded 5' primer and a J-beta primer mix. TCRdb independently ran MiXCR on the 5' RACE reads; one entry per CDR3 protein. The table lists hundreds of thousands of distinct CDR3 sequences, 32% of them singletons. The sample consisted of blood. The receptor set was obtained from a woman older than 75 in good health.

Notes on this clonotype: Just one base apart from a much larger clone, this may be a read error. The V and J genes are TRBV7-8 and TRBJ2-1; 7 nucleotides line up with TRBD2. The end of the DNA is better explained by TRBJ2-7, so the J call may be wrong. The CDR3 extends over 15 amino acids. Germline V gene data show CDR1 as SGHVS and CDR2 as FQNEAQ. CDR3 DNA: TGTGCCAGCAGCCTCGGGGGGTCCAGAAACAATGAGCAGTACTTC. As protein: CASSLGGSRNNEQYF.

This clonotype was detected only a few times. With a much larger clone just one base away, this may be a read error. The chain's CDR3 is CASSRSGTVSYEQDF. The CDR3 DNA sequence: TGTGCCAGCAGCCGCTCCGGGACTGTCTCCTACGAGCAGGACTTC. The V gene is TRBV27, the J gene TRBJ2-7; a weak D match, TRBD2 (6 bases). Germline loops: CDR1 MNHEY, CDR2 SMNVEV (reference sequence). The CDR3 has 15 amino acids.

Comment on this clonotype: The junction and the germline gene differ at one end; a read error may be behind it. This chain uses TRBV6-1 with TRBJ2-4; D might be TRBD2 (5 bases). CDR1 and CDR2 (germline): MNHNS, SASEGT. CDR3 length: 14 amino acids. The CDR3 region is CASGQAGIKNVQYF. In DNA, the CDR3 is TGTGCCAGCGGTCAGGCCGGGATCAAAAACGTTCAGTACTTC.

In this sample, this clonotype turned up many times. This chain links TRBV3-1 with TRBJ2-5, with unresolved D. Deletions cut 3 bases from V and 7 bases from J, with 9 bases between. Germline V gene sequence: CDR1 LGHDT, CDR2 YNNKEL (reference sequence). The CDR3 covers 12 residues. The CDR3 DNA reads TGTGCCAGCAGCCATCGGATGGCGACCCAGTACTTC. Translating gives CASSHRMATQYF.

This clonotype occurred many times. This chain's CDR3 is CASSWVGNTGELFF. Here the CDR3 DNA reads TGTGCCAGCAGTTGGGTAGGAAACACCGGGGAGCTGTTTTTT. The genes are TRBV27 and TRBJ2-2, with no clear D. Between the trimmed V and J ends, which lost 4 bases and 2 bases, there was a span of 8 bases. Looked up from germline, CDR1 is MNHEY and CDR2 is SMNVEV (reference sequence). The CDR3 has 14 amino acids.

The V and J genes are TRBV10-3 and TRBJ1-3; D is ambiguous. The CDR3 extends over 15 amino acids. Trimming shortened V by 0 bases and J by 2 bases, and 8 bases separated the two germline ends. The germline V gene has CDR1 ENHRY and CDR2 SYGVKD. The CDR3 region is CAISESRMAGNTIYF. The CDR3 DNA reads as TGTGCCATCAGTGAGTCGAGGATGGCTGGAAACACCATATATTTT.